These 21 T cell receptor beta chains were sequenced from one sample in a study of T-cell reconstitution after alpha-beta-depleted transplantation in children. Preparation of the TCRbeta library used unique molecular identifiers. TCRdb itself ran the PCR reads through MiXCR, one entry per CDR3 protein. The sample lists about 440,000 distinct CDR3 sequences; 43% were seen once. The specimen was PBMCs, collected before TCRalphabeta/CD19-depleted stem cell transplant. These receptors were obtained from a girl aged 2-10 years with aplastic anemia, due to receive a stem cell transplant.

This chain connects TRBV25-1 to TRBJ2-7, with a tentative D call TRBD2 (7 bases). CDR1 is MGHDK and CDR2 is SYGVNS in the germline V gene. V dropped 1 base and J dropped 5 bases, with 21 bases sitting between them. CDR3 length equals 17 residues. The DNA for the CDR3 is TGTGCCAGCAGTGAATTCGGCGGGGGCTCCTCCTACGACGAGCAGTACTTC. Protein product: CASSEFGGGSSYDEQYF.

The chain uses TRBV7-8 and TRBJ1-2, with TRBD1 matching 7 bases. Germline V gives CDR1 SGHVS, CDR2 FQNEAQ. The ends lost 3 bases at V and 5 bases at J; junction bases unmatched: 9. CDR3 size: 15 residues. CDR3 nucleotides: TGTGCCAGCAGCTTCGTCCGGGACAGTACATATGGCTACACCTTC. It specifies CASSFVRDSTYGYTF.

This clonotype was detected ten times or more. The chain employs TRBV20-1 and TRBJ1-1; TRBD1 is a possible D gene (5 bases). Germline V gives CDR1 DFQATT, CDR2 SNEGSKA (reference sequence). V lost 0 bases and J 1 base, leaving 6 bases between the germline ends. The CDR3 has 13 residues. CDR3 nucleotide sequence: TGCAGTGCTAGAGACAGGGCGAACACTGAAGCTTTCTTT. It is translated as CSARDRANTEAFF.

V usage is TRBV10-3 and J usage is TRBJ2-1; D gene uncertain. Trimming took off 3 bases at V and 7 bases at J, with 16 bases between the two ends. The CDR3 loop spans 15 amino acids. Germline CDR1 and CDR2: ENHRY and SYGVKD. CDR3 coding DNA: TGTGCCATCAGTGACCCCGGTCGACGGGCTAATGAGCAGTTCTTC. Encoded protein: CAISDPGRRANEQFF.

The rearrangement links TRBV20-1 to TRBJ2-7; weak D call: TRBD1 (6 bases). Trimming stripped 1 base from V and 1 base from J, with 11 bases between. The CDR3 runs 14 residues. Germline CDR1 reads DFQATT; CDR2 reads SNEGSKA (reference sequence). In DNA, the CDR3 is TGCAGTGCTAGAGTTAACAGGGTGTCCTACGAGCAGTACTTC. It is translated as CSARVNRVSYEQYF.

V is TRBV7-9 and J is TRBJ2-7; 7 bases match TRBD2. Germline V gene sequence: CDR1 SEHNR, CDR2 FQNEAQ (reference sequence). V shed 6 bases and J 4 bases; nucleotides not matched to a gene: 3. This CDR3 comprises 12 residues. The CDR3 region is CASRFGGYEQYF. The CDR3 DNA reads TGTGCCAGCAGATTCGGGGGGTACGAGCAGTACTTC.

The CDR3, as DNA: TGTGCCAGCAGCTTAGAAGGAGAGGCAGATACGCAGTATTTT. Residues: CASSLEGEADTQYF. The chain couples TRBV7-6 to TRBJ2-3, with D hard to call. CDR1 is SGHVS, CDR2 FNYEAQ, per germline. The CDR3 has 14 amino acids. The V end was cut by 1 base, the J end by 4 bases, with 9 bases between.

This clonotype turned up a few times. The V and J genes are TRBV20-1 and TRBJ1-5; 12 bases match TRBD1. This CDR3 region has 15 residues. Trimming at V came to 5 bases and at J to 3 bases, leaving 5 bases not matched to a gene. The germline gives CDR1 DFQATT, CDR2 SNEGSKA (reference sequence). The CDR3 region has the DNA TGCAGTGCTCGGCCGGGACAGGGGGCCAATCAGCCCCAGCATTTT. This sequence encodes CSARPGQGANQPQHF.

This clonotype was observed many times. The rearrangement joins TRBV15 to TRBJ2-7; 11 positions match TRBD2. CDR1 is LNHNV and CDR2 is YYDKDF in the germline V gene (reference sequence). The CDR3 length is 18 residues. V gave up 5 bases and J gave up 6 bases; unmatched junction bases: 18. The CDR3 bases are TGTGCCACCAGCGGAATAACTAGCGGGAGTTTAGGCGGTCGCGAGCAGTACTTC. This gives the protein CATSGITSGSLGGREQYF.

At least ten counts were recorded for this clonotype. The gene calls are TRBV5-1 and TRBJ2-2, with 9 bases aligning to TRBD2. CDR1 is SGHRS, CDR2 YFSETQ, per germline. The CDR3 consists of 17 residues. After removal of 1 base from V and 4 bases from J, the junction contained 8 bases not matched to a gene. Here the CDR3 DNA reads TGCGCCAGCAGCTTGCGGTTAGCGGGAGCCTCCACCGGGGAGCTGTTTTTT. Translating it yields CASSLRLAGASTGELFF.

This clonotype turned up a few times. This rearrangement joins TRBV19 to TRBJ2-1, with 8 bases identical to TRBD1. Germline CDR1 and CDR2: LNHDA and SQIVND (reference sequence). This CDR3 contains 16 residues. V dropped 0 bases and J dropped 8; count of bases not matched to a gene: 9. CDR3 DNA: TGTGCCAGTAGTATAGAGCTCGGACAGGGTCTCGATGAGCAGTTCTTC. Its translation: CASSIELGQGLDEQFF.

This clonotype has just a few counts. V and J are TRBV9 and TRBJ1-2; weak D call: TRBD1 (6 bases). Per germline, CDR1 SGDLS and CDR2 YYNGEE. CDR3 size: 14 residues. V lost 4 bases, J lost 3 bases, and 13 bases lay in between. The CDR3 loop reads CASSRDRSDYGYTF. The DNA for the CDR3 is TGTGCCAGCAGCCGCGACAGGTCCGACTATGGCTACACCTTC.

This clonotype was seen at least ten times. The CDR3: CASSAIITDTQYF. The CDR3 nucleotides read TGTGCCAGCAGCGCAATAATAACAGATACGCAGTATTTT. The genes are TRBV9 and TRBJ2-3; D is undetermined. The CDR3 totals 13 residues. The V gene lost 3 bases and the J gene lost 3 bases, with 8 bases spanning the gap. Germline assignment: CDR1 SGDLS and CDR2 YYNGEE.

This chain joins TRBV10-3 and TRBJ2-1, with D hard to call. The V gene's germline CDR1 is ENHRY and CDR2 SYGVKD. The ends were cut back, 2 bases at V and 6 bases at J, with 14 bases in the middle. The CDR3 is made up of 15 amino acids. CDR3 region: CAISERPVSLNEQFF. DNA of the CDR3: TGTGCCATCAGTGAGAGGCCCGTCTCTCTCAATGAGCAGTTCTTC.

V is TRBV20-1 and J is TRBJ2-5; TRBD1 agrees at 8 bases. This CDR3 region has 13 residues. V shed 5 bases, J shed 5 bases, and the junction held 7 bases outside the gene matches. In germline, CDR1 is DFQATT, CDR2 SNEGSKA (reference sequence). The CDR3 protein is CSAAAGGSETQYF. The CDR3 region has the DNA TGCAGTGCTGCAGCAGGGGGCTCGGAGACCCAGTACTTC.

The J gene is TRBJ2-3, the V gene TRBV4-1; D could derive from TRBD1 or TRBD2 (6 bases each). The germline gives CDR1 MGHRA, CDR2 YSYEKL. V was shortened by 0 bases and J by 0 bases, with 13 bases between the two germline ends. This CDR3 has 17 residues. The CDR3 region is CASSQDRWGASTDTQYF. CDR3 coding DNA: TGCGCCAGCAGCCAAGACAGGTGGGGGGCTAGCACAGATACGCAGTATTTT.

This clonotype was seen just once. CDR3 residues: CASSSPGLPLWEQFF. The CDR3 region has the DNA TGTGCCAGCAGTTCCCCAGGGCTCCCTTTGTGGGAGCAGTTCTTC. The chain joins TRBV6-5 to TRBJ2-1, with a tentative D call TRBD1 (5 bases). V lost 4 bases and J lost 10, with 20 bases in between. CDR3 size: 15 residues. The V gene's germline CDR1 is MNHEY and CDR2 SVGAGI.

Many counts were recorded for this clonotype. The V gene is TRBV6-5, the J gene TRBJ2-7; maybe TRBD2 (5 bases). The CDR3 consists of 13 residues. The V and J ends lost 0 bases and 6 bases respectively, with 9 bases between them. Germline V gene lookup returns CDR1 MNHEY and CDR2 SVGAGI. The CDR3 sequence is CASSYSGDGEQYF. The CDR3 nucleotides read TGTGCCAGCAGTTACTCCGGGGATGGCGAGCAGTACTTC.

This clonotype was found many times. This chain links TRBV6-5 with TRBJ2-7, with D possibly matching TRBD1 (5 bases). Germline V gene data show CDR1 as MNHEY and CDR2 as SVGAGI. The V gene lost 2 bases and the J gene lost 6 bases, with 5 bases spanning the gap. This CDR3 region has 11 residues. The CDR3 protein is CASSYRGEQYF. The CDR3 DNA sequence: TGTGCCAGCAGTTACAGGGGCGAGCAGTACTTC.

The chain joins TRBV6-5 to TRBJ1-2; TRBD1 is a possible D gene (5 bases). The CDR3 covers 14 residues. Germline loops: CDR1 MNHEY, CDR2 SVGAGI. Deletions cut 1 base from V and 2 bases from J, with 8 bases between. The CDR3 region has the DNA TGTGCCAGCAGTTACTACCGGGACAACTATGGCTACACCTTC. This gives the protein CASSYYRDNYGYTF.

Here the CDR3 reads CASSSGPLQFF. The DNA of the CDR3 is TGTGCCAGCAGCTCGGGACCGCTCCAGTTCTTC. This chain joins TRBV7-2 and TRBJ2-1, with D perhaps TRBD1 or TRBD2 (5 bases each). The ends were cut back, 4 bases at V and 13 bases at J, with 11 bases in the middle. Looked up from germline, CDR1 is SGHTA and CDR2 is FQGNSA. The CDR3 has 11 residues. Variable domain in full (rest from reference TRBV7-2 and TRBJ2-1): GAGVSQSPSNKVTEKGKDVELRCDPISGHTALYWYRQSLGQGLEFLIYFQGNSAPDKSGLPSDRFSAERTGGSVSTLTIQRTQQEDSAVYLCASSSGPLQFFGPGTRLTVL.